This TCR beta chain was found in a study of T cell therapy after organ transplantation. About the study: Up to 6 doses were given at 2-week intervals.

Notes on the study in general: Post-therapy reconstitution appeared to include transferred and endogenous clonotypes.

On this clone itself: Antigen specificity is unknown.

Data came from immunoSEQ multiplex PCR; TCRdb stores just in-frame clones and leaves some out. The table records about 20,000 clones, roughly 84% of them present only once. Time point meaning: 20-29 weeks after completion of therapy. These patients had received solid-organ transplants and had drug-resistant or recurrent cytomegalovirus. The CDR3 runs to 16 residues. CDR1 is SGHAT and CDR2 is FQNNGV in the germline V gene. Losses at the gene ends were 5 bases for V and 1 base for J; bases not matched to a gene: 9. The input for sequencing was CD8+ T cells from blood, taken after autologous CMV-specific T cell therapy. The chain couples TRBV11-2 to TRBJ1-1; 8 bases agree with TRBD1. This clonotype originated in a human patient who had received a solid organ transplant and had CMV disease. A share of the T cells may be of graft donor origin. DNA of the CDR3: TGTGCCAGCAGCAGGGGGGACAGGTTTACGAACACTGAAGCTTTCTTT. It encodes CASSRGDRFTNTEAFF.